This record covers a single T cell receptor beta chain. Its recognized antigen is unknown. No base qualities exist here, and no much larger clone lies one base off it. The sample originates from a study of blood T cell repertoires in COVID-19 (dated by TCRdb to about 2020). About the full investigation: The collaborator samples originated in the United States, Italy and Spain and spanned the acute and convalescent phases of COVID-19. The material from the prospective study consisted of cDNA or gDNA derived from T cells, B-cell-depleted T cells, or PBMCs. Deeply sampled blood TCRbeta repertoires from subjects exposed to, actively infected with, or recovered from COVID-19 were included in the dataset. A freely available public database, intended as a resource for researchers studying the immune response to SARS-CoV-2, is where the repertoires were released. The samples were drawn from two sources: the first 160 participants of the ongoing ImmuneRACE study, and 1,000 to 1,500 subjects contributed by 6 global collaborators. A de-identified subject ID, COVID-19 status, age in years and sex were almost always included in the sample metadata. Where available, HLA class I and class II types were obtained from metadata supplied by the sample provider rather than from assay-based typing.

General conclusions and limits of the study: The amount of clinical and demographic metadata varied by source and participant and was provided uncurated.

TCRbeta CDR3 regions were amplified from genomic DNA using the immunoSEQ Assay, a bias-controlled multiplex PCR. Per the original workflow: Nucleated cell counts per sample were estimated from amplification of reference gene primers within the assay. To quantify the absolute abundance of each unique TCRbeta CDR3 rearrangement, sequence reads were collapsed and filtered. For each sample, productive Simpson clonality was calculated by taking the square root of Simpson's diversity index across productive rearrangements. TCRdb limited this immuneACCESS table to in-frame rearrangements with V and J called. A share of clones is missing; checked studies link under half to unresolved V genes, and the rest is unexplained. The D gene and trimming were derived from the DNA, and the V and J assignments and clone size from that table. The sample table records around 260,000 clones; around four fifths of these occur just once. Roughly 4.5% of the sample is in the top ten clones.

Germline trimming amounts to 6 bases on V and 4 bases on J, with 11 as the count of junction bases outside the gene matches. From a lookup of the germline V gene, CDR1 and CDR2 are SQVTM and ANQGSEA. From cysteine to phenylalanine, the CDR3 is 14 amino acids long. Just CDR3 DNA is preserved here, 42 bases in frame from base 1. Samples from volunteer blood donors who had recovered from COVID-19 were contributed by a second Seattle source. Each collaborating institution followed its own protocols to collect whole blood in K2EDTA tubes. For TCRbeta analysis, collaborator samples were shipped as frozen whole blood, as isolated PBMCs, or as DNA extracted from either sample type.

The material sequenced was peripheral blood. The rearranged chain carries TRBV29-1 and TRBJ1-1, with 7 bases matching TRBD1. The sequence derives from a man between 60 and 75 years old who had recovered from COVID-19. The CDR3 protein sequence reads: CSVADRERSTEAFF. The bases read TGCAGCGTAGCCGACAGGGAGAGAAGCACTGAAGCTTTCTTT.